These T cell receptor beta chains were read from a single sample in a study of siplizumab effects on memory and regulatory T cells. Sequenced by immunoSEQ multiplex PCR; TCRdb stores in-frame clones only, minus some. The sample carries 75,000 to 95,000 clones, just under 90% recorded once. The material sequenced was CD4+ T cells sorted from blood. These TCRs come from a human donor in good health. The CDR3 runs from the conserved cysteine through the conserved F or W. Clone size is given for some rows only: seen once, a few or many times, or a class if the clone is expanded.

cdr3_aa: CASSSDGYGYTF; v_call: TRBV11-3; j_call: TRBJ1-2; clone_size: few
cdr3_aa: CASSSIRGPKLFF; v_call: TRBV7-6; j_call: TRBJ1-4; clone_size: NA
cdr3_aa: CASSRLAGGTGTGELFF; v_call: TRBV19; j_call: TRBJ2-2; clone_size: NA
cdr3_aa: CASSSTRDRGWELFF; v_call: TRBV28; j_call: TRBJ2-2; clone_size: NA
cdr3_aa: CASSLRSRGGTDTQYF; v_call: TRBV28; j_call: TRBJ2-3; clone_size: once
cdr3_aa: CASSLNRGETQYF; v_call: TRBV28; j_call: TRBJ2-3; clone_size: NA
cdr3_aa: CASSRTSGLSYEQYF; v_call: TRBV19; j_call: TRBJ2-7; clone_size: NA
cdr3_aa: CASSPPFANTGELFF; v_call: TRBV18; j_call: TRBJ2-2; clone_size: NA
cdr3_aa: CASSHDRFYEQYF; v_call: TRBV2; j_call: TRBJ2-7; clone_size: NA
cdr3_aa: CASSPSSGEAFF; v_call: TRBV18; j_call: TRBJ1-1; clone_size: NA
cdr3_aa: CARSFRGISGTYSNQPQHF; v_call: TRBV5-3; j_call: TRBJ1-5; clone_size: NA
cdr3_aa: CASSALAGAFSGELFF; v_call: TRBV9; j_call: TRBJ2-2; clone_size: NA
cdr3_aa: CASRISGRERASTDTQYF; v_call: TRBV7-9; j_call: TRBJ2-3; clone_size: NA
cdr3_aa: CASSLSTGGTYEQYF; v_call: TRBV11-1; j_call: TRBJ2-7; clone_size: NA
cdr3_aa: CASSETWRAEAFF; v_call: TRBV6-1; j_call: TRBJ1-1; clone_size: NA
cdr3_aa: CASSVSSGSIDEQFF; v_call: TRBV9; j_call: TRBJ2-1; clone_size: NA
cdr3_aa: CASRPTGGSETQYF; v_call: TRBV23-1; j_call: TRBJ2-5; clone_size: NA
cdr3_aa: CASSLSQTYGYTF; v_call: TRBV5-4; j_call: TRBJ1-2; clone_size: NA
cdr3_aa: CSASTEAFF; v_call: TRBV20-1; j_call: TRBJ1-1; clone_size: NA
cdr3_aa: CASSQDLADHSGNTIYF; v_call: TRBV4-3; j_call: TRBJ1-3; clone_size: NA
cdr3_aa: CASSRGRAWEQFF; v_call: TRBV7-2; j_call: TRBJ2-1; clone_size: NA
cdr3_aa: CASSPRNQPQHF; v_call: TRBV28; j_call: TRBJ1-5; clone_size: few
cdr3_aa: CASNGNTEAFF; v_call: TRBV19; j_call: TRBJ1-1; clone_size: NA
cdr3_aa: CASGLGTVNYGYTF; v_call: TRBV12-5; j_call: TRBJ1-2; clone_size: few
cdr3_aa: CAWSVLAGGTGVDTQYF; v_call: TRBV30; j_call: TRBJ2-3; clone_size: NA
cdr3_aa: CASSQDEPSGRPQYF; v_call: TRBV4-1; j_call: TRBJ2-3; clone_size: NA
cdr3_aa: CASSQVSGFIYEQYF; v_call: TRBV4-1; j_call: TRBJ2-7; clone_size: NA
cdr3_aa: CASSLRGPGELFF; v_call: TRBV19; j_call: TRBJ2-2; clone_size: NA
cdr3_aa: CASSPSGRASNEQFF; v_call: TRBV4-1; j_call: TRBJ2-1; clone_size: NA
cdr3_aa: CASSQGGLAGVHEQFF; v_call: TRBV28; j_call: TRBJ2-1; clone_size: NA
cdr3_aa: CSAHLSTDTQYF; v_call: TRBV29-1; j_call: TRBJ2-3; clone_size: NA
cdr3_aa: CASSYRENTEAFF; v_call: TRBV27; j_call: TRBJ1-1; clone_size: NA
cdr3_aa: CASSTSGTRLGQPQHF; v_call: TRBV19; j_call: TRBJ1-5; clone_size: few
cdr3_aa: CASSQGLAGADTQYF; v_call: TRBV4-1; j_call: TRBJ2-3; clone_size: NA
cdr3_aa: CASSEAGINSPLHF; v_call: TRBV6-1; j_call: TRBJ1-6; clone_size: NA